The text below deals with one T cell receptor (beta chain). Its antigen remains unknown. The culture ran for nine to ten days, and then CD4+ T cells were isolated. PCR-confirmed SARS-CoV-2 infection occurred in the person between March and December 2020. The vaccine given was either BNT162b2 or mRNA-1273, in two doses. This entry comes from a study of vaccination effects on CD4 cells after COVID-19. For the study at large: Following the second dose by a median of 72 days, the post-vaccine samples were obtained.

Measured with immunoSEQ multiplex PCR; TCRdb has only the in-frame clones, and not every one. This repertoire shows 50,000 or so clones, 65% to 75% found once; its top ten account for 5.4%. Trimming removed 3 bases from V and 5 bases from J; junction bases left unmatched: 6. This CDR3 spans 15 amino acids. Germline assignment: CDR1 KGHSH and CDR2 LQKENI. The receptor's source is a human donor who had a prior SARS-CoV-2 infection. Sequenced here: CD4+ T cells from PBMCs cultured without peptide, sampled after COVID-19 vaccination. This chain uses TRBV18 with TRBJ2-1; 8 bases are shared with TRBD1. The chain's CDR3 is CASSPGGQVDNEQFF. DNA of the CDR3: TGTGCCAGCTCACCCGGGGGACAGGTCGACAATGAGCAGTTCTTC.